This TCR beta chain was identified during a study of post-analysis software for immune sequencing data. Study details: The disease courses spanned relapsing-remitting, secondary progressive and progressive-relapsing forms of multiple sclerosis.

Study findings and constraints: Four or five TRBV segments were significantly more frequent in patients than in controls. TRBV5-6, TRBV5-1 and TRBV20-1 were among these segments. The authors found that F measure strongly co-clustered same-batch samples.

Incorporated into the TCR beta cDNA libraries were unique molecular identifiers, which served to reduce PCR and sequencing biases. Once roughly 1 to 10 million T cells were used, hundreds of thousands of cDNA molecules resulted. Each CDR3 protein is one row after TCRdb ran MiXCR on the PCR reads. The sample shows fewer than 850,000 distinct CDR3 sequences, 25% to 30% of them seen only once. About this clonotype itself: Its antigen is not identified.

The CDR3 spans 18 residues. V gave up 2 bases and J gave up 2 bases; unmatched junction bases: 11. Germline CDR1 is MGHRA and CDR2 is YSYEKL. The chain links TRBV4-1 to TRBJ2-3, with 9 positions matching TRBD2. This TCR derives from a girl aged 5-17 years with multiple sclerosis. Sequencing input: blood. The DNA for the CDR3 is TGCGCCAGCAGCCAATTAGGGAGCGGGGGGTCAACCACAGATACGCAGTATTTT. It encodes CASSQLGSGGSTTDTQYF.